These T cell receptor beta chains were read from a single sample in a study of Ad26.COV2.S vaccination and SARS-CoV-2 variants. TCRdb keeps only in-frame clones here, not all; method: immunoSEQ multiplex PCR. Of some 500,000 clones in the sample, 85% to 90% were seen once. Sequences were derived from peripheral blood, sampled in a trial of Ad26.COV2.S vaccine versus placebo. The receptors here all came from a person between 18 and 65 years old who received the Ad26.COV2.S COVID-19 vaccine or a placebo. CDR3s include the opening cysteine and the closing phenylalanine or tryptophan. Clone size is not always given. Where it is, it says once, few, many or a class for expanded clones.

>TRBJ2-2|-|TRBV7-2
CASSTRDSLTGELFF
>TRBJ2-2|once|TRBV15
CATSRGSGRAYAGELFF
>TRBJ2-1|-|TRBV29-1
CSVEGEKRGSYNEQFF
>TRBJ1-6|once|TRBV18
CASSPLGTEYNSPLHF
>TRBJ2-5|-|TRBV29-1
CSGRPGQPEETQYF
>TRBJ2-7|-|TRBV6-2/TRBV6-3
CASSYAAGAGYEQYF
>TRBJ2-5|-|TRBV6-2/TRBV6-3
CASSYPGLSMYQETQYF
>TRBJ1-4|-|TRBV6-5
CASSPQGNEKLFF
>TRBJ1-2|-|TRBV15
CATSRDRTAYTF
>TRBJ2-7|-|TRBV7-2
CASSPRQRGSSYEQYF
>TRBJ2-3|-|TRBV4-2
CASSQVPDTQYF
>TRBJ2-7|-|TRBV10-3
CAISAPGTGHEQYF
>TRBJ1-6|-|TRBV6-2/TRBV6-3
CASSGRTGDLYNSPLHF
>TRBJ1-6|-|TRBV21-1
CASSKRQLNNSPLHF
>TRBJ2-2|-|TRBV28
CAPPTGELFF
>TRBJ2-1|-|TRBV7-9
CASSFTRTRRGNEQFF
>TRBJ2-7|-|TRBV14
CARRVCSYEQYF
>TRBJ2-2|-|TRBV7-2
CASSVPYSDTGELFF
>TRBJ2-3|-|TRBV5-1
CASNGGGASTDTQYF
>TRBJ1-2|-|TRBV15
CATSLSTGFGYTF
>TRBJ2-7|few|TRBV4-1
CASSRELTSGGAPYEQYF
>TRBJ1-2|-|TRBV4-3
CASSHAGQNYGYTF
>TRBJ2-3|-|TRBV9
CASSVGELAGGRVDTQYF
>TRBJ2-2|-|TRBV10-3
CAVHLGLTGELFF
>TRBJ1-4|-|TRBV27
CASSPVGVLNPKLFF
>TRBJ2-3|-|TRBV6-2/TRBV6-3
CASSYLVSRQRGADTQYF
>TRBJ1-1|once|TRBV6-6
CASSLLGTEAFF
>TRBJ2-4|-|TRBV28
CASSPGTAKNIQYF
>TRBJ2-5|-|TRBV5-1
CASSLWDLQETQYF
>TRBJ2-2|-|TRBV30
CAWSLTRNTGELFF
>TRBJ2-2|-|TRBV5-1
CASSLARPGSGELFF
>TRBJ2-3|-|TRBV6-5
CASSRGGVFADTQYF
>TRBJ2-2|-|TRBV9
CASSVTSGSLPGELFF
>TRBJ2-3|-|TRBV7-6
CASSLSGGNTDTQYF
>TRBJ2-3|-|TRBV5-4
CASSPLAEMRDTQYF
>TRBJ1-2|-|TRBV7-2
CASSPAGRGLGYTF
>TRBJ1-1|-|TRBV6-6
CASRRGQGTEAFF
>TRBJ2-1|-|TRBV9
CASSADYNEQFF